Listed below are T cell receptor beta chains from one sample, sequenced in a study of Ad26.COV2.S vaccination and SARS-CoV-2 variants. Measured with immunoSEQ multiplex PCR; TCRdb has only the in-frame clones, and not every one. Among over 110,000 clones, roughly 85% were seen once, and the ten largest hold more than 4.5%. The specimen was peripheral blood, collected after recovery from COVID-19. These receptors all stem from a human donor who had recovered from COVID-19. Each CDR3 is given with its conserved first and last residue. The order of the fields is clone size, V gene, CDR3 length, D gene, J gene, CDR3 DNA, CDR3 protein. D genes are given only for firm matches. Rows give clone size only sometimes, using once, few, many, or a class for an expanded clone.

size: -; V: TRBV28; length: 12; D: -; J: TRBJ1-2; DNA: TGTGCCGCGAAGGACAGTAACTATGGCTACACCTTC; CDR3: CAAKDSNYGYTF
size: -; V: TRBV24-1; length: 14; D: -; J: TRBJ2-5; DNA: TGTGCCACCAGCAGGCCCGGGACCCAAGAGACCCAGTACTTC; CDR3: CATSRPGTQETQYF
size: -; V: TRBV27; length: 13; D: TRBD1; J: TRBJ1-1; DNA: TGTGCCAGCAGTTTACAAACAGGGGTTGAAGCTTTCTTT; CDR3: CASSLQTGVEAFF
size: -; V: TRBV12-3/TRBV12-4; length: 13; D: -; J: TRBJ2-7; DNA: TGTGCCAGCAGTTTGATTGCGGGGTACGAGCAGTACTTC; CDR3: CASSLIAGYEQYF
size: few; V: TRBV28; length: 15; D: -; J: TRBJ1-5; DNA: TGTGCCACCCAGGTAAGACCAGGCAGCAATCAGCCCCAGCATTTT; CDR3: CATQVRPGSNQPQHF
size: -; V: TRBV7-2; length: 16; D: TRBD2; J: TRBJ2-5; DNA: TGTGCCAGCAGCTTAGGGATAACTAGCGGGGGACCTCACCAGTACTTC; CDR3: CASSLGITSGGPHQYF
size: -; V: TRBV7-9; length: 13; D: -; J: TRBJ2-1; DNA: TGTGCCAGCAGCTTAGTTGGCGTGAATGAGCAGTTCTTC; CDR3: CASSLVGVNEQFF
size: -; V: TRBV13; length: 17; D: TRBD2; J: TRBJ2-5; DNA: TGTGCCAGCAGCTCCCCTTCCGGGGGGGCAGGGGAAGAGACCCAGTACTTC; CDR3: CASSSPSGGAGEETQYF
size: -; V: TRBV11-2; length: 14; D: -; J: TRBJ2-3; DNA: TGTGCCAGCAGCCTGGCAAATACTGGTTATACGCAGTATTTT; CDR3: CASSLANTGYTQYF
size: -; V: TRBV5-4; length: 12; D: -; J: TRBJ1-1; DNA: TGTGCCAGCAGCTTTGGTGCCACTGAAGCTTTCTTT; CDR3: CASSFGATEAFF
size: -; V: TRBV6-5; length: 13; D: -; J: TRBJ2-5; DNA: TGTGCCAGCAGCCGAGGAGTCCAAGAGACCCAGTACTTC; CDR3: CASSRGVQETQYF
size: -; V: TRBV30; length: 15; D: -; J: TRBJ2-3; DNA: TGTGCCTGGAGCACGGGACTGTTGAACACAGATACGCAGTATTTT; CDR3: CAWSTGLLNTDTQYF
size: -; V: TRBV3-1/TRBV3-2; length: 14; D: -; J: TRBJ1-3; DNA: TGTGCCAGCAGCCAAAGCCCCTCTGGAAACACCATATATTTT; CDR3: CASSQSPSGNTIYF
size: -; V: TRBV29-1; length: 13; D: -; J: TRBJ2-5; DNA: TGCAGCGTTGAACAGGGTAGGGGAGAGACCCAGTACTTC; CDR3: CSVEQGRGETQYF
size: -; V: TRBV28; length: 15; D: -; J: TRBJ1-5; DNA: TGTGCCATACCCAAGACAAAGTATAGCAATCAGCCCCAGCATTTT; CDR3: CAIPKTKYSNQPQHF
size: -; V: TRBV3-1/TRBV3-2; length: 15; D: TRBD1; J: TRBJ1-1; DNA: TGTGCCAGCAGCCACGCTTCCGGGACAGGGTTTCCAGCTTTCTTT; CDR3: CASSHASGTGFPAFF
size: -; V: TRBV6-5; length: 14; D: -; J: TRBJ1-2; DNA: TGTGCCAGCAGTTACTCCTGGCCGAGGGATGGCTACACCTTC; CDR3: CASSYSWPRDGYTF
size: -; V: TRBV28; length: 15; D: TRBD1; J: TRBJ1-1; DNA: TGTGCCAGCAGTCTTCCCCCGACAGGGACGACTGAAGCTTTCTTT; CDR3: CASSLPPTGTTEAFF
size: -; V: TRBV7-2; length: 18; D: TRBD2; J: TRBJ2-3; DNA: TGTGCCAGCAGCTCTAGCGGGGGCCTATTTACTAGCACAGATACGCAGTATTTT; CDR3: CASSSSGGLFTSTDTQYF
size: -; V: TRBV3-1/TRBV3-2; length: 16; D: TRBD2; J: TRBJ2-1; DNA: TGTGCCAGCAGCCATGTCGCTGCGGGGGTGTACAATGAGCAGTTCTTC; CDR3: CASSHVAAGVYNEQFF
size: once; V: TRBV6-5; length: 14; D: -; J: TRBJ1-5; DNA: TGTGCCAGCCGTAGGGATCCGGGCAATCAGCCCCAGCATTTT; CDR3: CASRRDPGNQPQHF
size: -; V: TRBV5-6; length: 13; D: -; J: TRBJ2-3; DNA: TGTGCCAGCAGCTCAGAAGGCACAGATACGCAGTATTTT; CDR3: CASSSEGTDTQYF
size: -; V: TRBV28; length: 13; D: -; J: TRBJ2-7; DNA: TGTGCCAGCAGTTTTAGGCAGACCTACGAGCAGTACTTC; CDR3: CASSFRQTYEQYF
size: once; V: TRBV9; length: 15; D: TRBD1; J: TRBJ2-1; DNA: TGTGCCAGCAGCGTTCTCTCCGGGACAGGCGATGAGCAGTTCTTC; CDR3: CASSVLSGTGDEQFF
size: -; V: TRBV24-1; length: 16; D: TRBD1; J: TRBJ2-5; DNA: TGTGCCACCAGTGATTTTGGGACAGGGTCGGAAGAGACCCAGTACTTC; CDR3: CATSDFGTGSEETQYF
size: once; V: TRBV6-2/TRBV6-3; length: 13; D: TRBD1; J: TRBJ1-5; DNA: TGTGCCAGCAGCACGACAGGGAAACAGCCCCAGCATTTT; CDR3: CASSTTGKQPQHF
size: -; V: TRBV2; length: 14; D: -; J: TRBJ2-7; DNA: TGTGCCAGCAGTGTGAGGCAAATCTCCTACGAGCAGTACTTC; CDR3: CASSVRQISYEQYF
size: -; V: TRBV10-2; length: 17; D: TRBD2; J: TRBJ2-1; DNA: TGCGCCAGCAGTGAGCCTCCGGTACTAGCGGGGGTAAATGAGCAGTTCTTC; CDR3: CASSEPPVLAGVNEQFF
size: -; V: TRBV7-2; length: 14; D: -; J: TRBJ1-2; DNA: TGTGCCAGCAGCTTCTTGGTTAGAGGGTATGGCTACACCTTC; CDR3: CASSFLVRGYGYTF
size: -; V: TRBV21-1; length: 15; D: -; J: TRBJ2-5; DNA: TGTGCCAGCAGCAAAGATCGACGGGTAGCAAAGACCCAGTACTTC; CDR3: CASSKDRRVAKTQYF
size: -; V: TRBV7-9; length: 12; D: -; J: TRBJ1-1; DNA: TGTGCCAGCAGCCCCTATTTGGCTGAAGCTTTCTTT; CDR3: CASSPYLAEAFF
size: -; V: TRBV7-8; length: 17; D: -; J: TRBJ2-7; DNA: TGTGCCAGCAGCTTGAGTTCGGCTAGACAGGACATCTACGAGCAGTACTTC; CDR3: CASSLSSARQDIYEQYF
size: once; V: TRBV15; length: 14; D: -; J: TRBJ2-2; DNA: TGTGCCACCAGCCTCGGACACACACCCGGGGAGCTGTTTTTT; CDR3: CATSLGHTPGELFF
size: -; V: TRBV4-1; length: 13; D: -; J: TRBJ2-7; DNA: TGCGCCAGCAGCCAGGTTACGGCCTACGAGCAGTACTTC; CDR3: CASSQVTAYEQYF
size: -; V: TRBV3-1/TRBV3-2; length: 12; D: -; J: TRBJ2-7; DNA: TGTGCCAGCAGCCAACTGGGCCTCGAGCAGTACTTC; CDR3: CASSQLGLEQYF